The TCR beta chain described here comes from a study of CD8+CD57+ T cells in acquired aplastic anemia. The use of genomic DNA as template underpinned the TCR beta VDJ and CDR3 profiling. TCRdb processed the reads anew with MiXCR; each CDR3 protein has one entry. The table shows 450,000 to 550,000 distinct CDR3 sequences, with less than 35% occurring only once. The study, taken as a whole, reports: Patients and controls were found to share over 25 CD8+ CDR3 sequences.

In its sample, this clonotype was seen a few times. The antigen remains undetermined. This sequence may be a read error, since a much larger clone differs from it by one base. All sequencing subjects had displayed CD8+CD57+ cell expansion on flow cytometry. As a group, the patients uniformly had severe acquired aplastic anemia. The sequencing sample was made of sorted CD4+, CD8+, or CD8+CD57+ T cells (not recorded which) from PBMCs. The receptor was derived from a human donor with aplastic anemia.

In DNA form, the CDR3 reads TGTGCCAGCAGTGAATCCAGGAACTCTGACTATGGCTACACCTTC. It encodes CASSESRNSDYGYTF. J is TRBJ1-2 and V is TRBV2; unclear D gene. V dropped 2 bases and J dropped 3 bases, with 13 bases sitting between them. The germline V gene has CDR1 SNHLY and CDR2 FYNNEI. The length of the CDR3 is 15 residues.